This TCR beta chain was documented in a study of identifying expanded T cells in peripheral blood. General study points: Across healthy donors, higher total template counts meant significantly greater roughly two-week count variance.

The method was immunoSEQ multiplex PCR; TCRdb's version includes in-frame clones alone and lacks a portion of them. The profile shows roughly 63,000 clones, about four fifths of them singletons. The CDR3 runs 17 residues. As concerns this clone: Its matching antigen is unknown.

V and J are TRBV21-1 and TRBJ2-1; the DNA was not used to check the table's D call, TRBD2. TRBV21-1 is a pseudogene locus. What was sequenced was blood. The sequence was obtained from a person between 18 and 69 years old in good health. The CDR3 bases are TGTGCCAGCAGCAAAGGCGTGGGGCTAGCGGGAGACAATGAGCAGTTCTTC. Residues: CASSKGVGLAGDNEQFF.